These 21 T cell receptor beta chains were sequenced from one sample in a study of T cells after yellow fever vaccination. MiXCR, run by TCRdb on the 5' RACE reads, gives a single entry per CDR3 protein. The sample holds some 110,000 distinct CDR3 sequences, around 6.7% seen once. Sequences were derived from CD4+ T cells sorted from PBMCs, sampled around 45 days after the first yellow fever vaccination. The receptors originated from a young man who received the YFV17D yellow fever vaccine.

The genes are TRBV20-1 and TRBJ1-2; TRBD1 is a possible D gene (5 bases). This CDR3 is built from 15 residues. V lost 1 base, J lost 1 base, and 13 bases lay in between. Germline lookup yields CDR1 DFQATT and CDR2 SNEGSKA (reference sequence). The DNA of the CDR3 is TGCAGTGCTAGAGGGACATCTCCCCTTAACTATGGCTACACCTTC. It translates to CSARGTSPLNYGYTF.

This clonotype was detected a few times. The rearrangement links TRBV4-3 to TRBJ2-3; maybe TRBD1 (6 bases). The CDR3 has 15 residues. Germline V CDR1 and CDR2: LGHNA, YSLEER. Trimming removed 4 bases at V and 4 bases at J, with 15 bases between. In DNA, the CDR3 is TGCGCCAGCAGCCTGACAGGAGTGATCCCAGATACGCAGTATTTT. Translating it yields CASSLTGVIPDTQYF.

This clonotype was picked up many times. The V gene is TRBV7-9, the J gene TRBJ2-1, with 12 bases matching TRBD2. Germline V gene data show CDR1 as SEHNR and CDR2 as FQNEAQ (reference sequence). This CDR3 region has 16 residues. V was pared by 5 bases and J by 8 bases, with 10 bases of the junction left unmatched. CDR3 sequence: CASSQRLAGAGDEQFF. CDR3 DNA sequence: TGTGCCAGCAGCCAGCGACTAGCGGGGGCCGGGGATGAGCAGTTCTTC.

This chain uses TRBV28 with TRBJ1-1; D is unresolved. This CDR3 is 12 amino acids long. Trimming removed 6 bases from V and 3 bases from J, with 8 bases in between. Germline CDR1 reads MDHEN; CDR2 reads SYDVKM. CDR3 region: CASRIRDTEAFF. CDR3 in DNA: TGTGCCAGCAGGATTCGTGACACTGAAGCTTTCTTT.

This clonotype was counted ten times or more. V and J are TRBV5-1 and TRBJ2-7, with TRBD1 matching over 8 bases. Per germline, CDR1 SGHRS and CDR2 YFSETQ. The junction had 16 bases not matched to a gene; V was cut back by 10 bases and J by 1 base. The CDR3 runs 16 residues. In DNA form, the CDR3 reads TGCGCCTCCCGACGGGAGTACAGGGGGTTTTCCTACGAGCAGTACGTC. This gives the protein CASRREYRGFSYEQYV.

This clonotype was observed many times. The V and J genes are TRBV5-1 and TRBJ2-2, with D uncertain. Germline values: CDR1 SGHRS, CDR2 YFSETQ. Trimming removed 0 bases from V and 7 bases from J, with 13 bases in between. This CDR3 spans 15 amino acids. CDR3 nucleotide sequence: TGCGCCAGCAGCTTGGGTGGAACAGACCACGGGGAGCTGTTTTTT. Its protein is CASSLGGTDHGELFF.

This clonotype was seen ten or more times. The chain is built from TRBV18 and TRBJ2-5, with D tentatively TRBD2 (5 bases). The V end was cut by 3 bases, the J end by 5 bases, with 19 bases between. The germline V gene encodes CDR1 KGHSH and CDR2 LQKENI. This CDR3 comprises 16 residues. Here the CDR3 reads CASSPAFVGRGETQYF. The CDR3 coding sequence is TGTGCCAGCTCACCCGCCTTCGTAGGCCGAGGGGAGACCCAGTACTTC.

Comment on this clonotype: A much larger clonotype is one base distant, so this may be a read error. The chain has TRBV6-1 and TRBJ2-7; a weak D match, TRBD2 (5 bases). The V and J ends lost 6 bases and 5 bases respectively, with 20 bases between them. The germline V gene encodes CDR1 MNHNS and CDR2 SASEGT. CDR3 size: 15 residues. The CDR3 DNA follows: TGTGCCAGCAGCAGGACTGGTGGCCGTGCCAACGAGCAGTACTTC. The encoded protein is CASSRTGGRANEQYF.

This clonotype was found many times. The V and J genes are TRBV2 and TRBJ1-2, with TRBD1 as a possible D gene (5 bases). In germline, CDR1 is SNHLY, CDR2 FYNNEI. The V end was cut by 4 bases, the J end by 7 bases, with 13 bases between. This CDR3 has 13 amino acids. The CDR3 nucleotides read TGTGCCAGCAGTGCCAGGGAAGCGACTGGCTACACCTTC. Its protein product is CASSAREATGYTF.

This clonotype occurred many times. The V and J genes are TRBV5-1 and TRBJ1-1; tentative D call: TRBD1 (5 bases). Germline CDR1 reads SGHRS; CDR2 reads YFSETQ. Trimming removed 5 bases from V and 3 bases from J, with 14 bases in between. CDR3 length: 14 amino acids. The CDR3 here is CASSQGALDTEAFF. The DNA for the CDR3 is TGCGCCAGCAGTCAAGGGGCGCTGGACACTGAAGCTTTCTTT. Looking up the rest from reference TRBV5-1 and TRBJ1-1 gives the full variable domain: KAGVTQTPRYLIKTRGQQVTLSCSPISGHRSVSWYQQTPGQGLQFLFEYFSETQRNKGNFPGRFSGRQFSNSRSEMNVSTLELGDSALYLCASSQGALDTEAFFGQGTRLTVV.

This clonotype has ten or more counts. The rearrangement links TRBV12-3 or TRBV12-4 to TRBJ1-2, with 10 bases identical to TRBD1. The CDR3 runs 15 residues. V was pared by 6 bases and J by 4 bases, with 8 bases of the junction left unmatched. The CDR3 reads CASSLRTGGGYGYTF. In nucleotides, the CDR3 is TGTGCCAGCAGCCTCAGGACAGGGGGTGGCTATGGCTACACCTTC.

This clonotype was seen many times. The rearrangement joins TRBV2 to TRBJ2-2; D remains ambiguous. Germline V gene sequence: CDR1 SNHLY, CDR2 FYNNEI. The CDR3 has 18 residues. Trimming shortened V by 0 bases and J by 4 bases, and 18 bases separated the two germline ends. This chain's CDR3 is CASSEALLIVRGTGELFF. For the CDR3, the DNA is TGTGCCAGCAGTGAAGCGCTTTTGATAGTAAGAGGCACCGGGGAGCTGTTTTTT.

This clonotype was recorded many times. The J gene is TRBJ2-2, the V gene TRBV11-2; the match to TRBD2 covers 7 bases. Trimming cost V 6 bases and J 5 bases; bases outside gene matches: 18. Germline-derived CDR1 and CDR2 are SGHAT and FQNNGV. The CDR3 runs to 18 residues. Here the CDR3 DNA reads TGTGCCAGCAGTCACCCCCTCTGGGTGACTAGCCGGACCGGGGAGCTGTTTTTT. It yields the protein CASSHPLWVTSRTGELFF.

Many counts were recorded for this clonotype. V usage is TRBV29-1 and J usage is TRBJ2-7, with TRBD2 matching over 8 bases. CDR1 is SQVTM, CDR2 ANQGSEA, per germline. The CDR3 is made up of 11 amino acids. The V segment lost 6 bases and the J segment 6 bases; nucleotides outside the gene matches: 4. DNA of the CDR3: TGCAGCGTCCAGCGGGGGAGCGAGCAGTACTTC. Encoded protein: CSVQRGSEQYF.

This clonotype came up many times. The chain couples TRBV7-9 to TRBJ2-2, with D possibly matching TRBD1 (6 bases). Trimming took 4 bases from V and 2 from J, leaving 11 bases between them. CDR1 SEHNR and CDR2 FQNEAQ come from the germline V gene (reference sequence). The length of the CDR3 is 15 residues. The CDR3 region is CASSSRDTNTGELFF. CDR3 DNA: TGTGCCAGCAGCTCCCGGGACACTAACACCGGGGAGCTGTTTTTT. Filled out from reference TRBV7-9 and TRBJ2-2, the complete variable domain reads DTGVSQNPRHKITKRGQNVTFRCDPISEHNRLYWYRQTLGQGPEFLTYFQNEAQLEKSRLLSDRFSAERPKGSFSTLEIQRTEQGDSAMYLCASSSRDTNTGELFFGEGSRLTVL.

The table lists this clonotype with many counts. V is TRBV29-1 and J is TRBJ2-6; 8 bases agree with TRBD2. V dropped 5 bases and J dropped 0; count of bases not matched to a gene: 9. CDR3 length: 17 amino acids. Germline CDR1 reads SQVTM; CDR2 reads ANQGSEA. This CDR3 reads CSVREGGSSSGANVLTF. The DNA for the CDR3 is TGCAGCGTTCGGGAGGGCGGATCAAGCTCTGGGGCCAACGTCCTGACTTTC. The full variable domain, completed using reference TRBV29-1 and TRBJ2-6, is SAVISQKPSRDICQRGTSLTIQCQVDSQVTMMFWYRQQPGQSLTLIATANQGSEATYESGFVIDKFPISRPNLTFSTLTVSNMSPEDSSIYLCSVREGGSSSGANVLTFGAGSRLTVL.

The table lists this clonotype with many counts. CDR3: CASPRRGKQYF. CDR3 in DNA: TGTGCCAGTCCCAGACGGGGGAAGCAGTACTTC. The chain uses TRBV7-3 and TRBJ2-7, with D possibly matching TRBD2 (6 bases). V was clipped by 9 bases and J by 8 bases, with 14 bases between them. Germline V CDR1 and CDR2: SGHTA, FQGTGA. The CDR3 covers 11 residues.

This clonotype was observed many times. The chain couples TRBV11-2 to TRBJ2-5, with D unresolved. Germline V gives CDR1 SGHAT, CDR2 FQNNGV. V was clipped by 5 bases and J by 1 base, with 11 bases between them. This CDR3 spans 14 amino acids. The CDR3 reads CASSVPGAQETQYF. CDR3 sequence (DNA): TGTGCCAGCAGCGTTCCTGGAGCCCAAGAGACCCAGTACTTC.

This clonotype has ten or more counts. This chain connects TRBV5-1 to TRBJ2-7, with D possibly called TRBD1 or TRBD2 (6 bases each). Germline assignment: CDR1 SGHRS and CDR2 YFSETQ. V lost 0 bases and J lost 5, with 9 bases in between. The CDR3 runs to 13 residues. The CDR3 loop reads CASSLGGANEQYV. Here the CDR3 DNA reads TGCGCCAGCAGCTTGGGGGGGGCCAACGAGCAGTACGTC.

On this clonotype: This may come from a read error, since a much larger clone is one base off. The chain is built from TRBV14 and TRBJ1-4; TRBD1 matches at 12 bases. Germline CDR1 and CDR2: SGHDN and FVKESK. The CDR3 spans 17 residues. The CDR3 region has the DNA TGTGCCAGCGGCCATTACCGGGACAGGGGGCGCATTGAAAAACTGTTTTTT. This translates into CASGHYRDRGRIEKLFF.

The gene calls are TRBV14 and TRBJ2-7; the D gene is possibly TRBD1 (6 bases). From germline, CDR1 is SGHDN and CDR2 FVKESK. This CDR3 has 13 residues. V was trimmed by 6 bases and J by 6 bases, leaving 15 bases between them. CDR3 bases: TGTGCCAGCAGTACGGACGTACAGGGCGAGCAGTACGTC. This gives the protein CASSTDVQGEQYV.